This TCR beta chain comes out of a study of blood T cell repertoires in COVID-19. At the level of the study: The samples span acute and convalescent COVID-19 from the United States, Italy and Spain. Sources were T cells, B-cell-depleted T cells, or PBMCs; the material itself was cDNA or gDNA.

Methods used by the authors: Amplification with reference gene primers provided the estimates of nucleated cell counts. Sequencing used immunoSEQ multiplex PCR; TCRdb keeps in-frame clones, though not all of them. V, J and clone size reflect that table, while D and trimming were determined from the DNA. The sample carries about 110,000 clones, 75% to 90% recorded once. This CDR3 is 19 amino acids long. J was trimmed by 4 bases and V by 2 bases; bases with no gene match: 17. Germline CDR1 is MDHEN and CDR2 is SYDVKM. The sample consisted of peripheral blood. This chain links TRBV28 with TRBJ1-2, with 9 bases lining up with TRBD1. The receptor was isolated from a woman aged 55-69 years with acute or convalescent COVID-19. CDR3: CASSLEAWTGDPGPYGYTF. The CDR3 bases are TGTGCCAGCAGTTTAGAGGCCTGGACAGGGGACCCCGGGCCCTATGGCTACACCTTC.